The subject of this entry is one T cell receptor (beta chain). The target antigen is unknown. It was the approximately 120-subject validation cohort, separate from the roughly 700-subject first cohort, to which the donors belonged. This record belongs to a study of cytomegalovirus exposure and HLA in healthy donors. Findings of the study overall: The classifier reportedly diagnosed cytomegalovirus status with high sensitivity and specificity. As confirmed in vitro, a few CMV-associated chains were specific for CMV antigens. The study flagged roughly 150 TCR beta chains as cytomegalovirus-associated.

The CDR3 totals 13 residues. V lost 8 bases to trimming and J lost 3 bases; unmatched junction nucleotides: 5. Per germline, CDR1 MNHEY and CDR2 SMNVEV (reference sequence). The data were produced by immunoSEQ multiplex PCR, yet TCRdb's version contains in-frame clones alone and is incomplete. In the table there are roughly 98,000 clones, 87% of which are singletons. The source material was PBMCs. J is TRBJ1-1 and V is TRBV27, with 8 positions matching TRBD1. The TCR sequence derives from a woman in her 30s in good health and CMV-seronegative. CDR3 loop: CASSRDRYTEAFF. The CDR3 DNA reads as TGTGCCAGCTCCCGGGACAGGTACACTGAAGCTTTCTTT.